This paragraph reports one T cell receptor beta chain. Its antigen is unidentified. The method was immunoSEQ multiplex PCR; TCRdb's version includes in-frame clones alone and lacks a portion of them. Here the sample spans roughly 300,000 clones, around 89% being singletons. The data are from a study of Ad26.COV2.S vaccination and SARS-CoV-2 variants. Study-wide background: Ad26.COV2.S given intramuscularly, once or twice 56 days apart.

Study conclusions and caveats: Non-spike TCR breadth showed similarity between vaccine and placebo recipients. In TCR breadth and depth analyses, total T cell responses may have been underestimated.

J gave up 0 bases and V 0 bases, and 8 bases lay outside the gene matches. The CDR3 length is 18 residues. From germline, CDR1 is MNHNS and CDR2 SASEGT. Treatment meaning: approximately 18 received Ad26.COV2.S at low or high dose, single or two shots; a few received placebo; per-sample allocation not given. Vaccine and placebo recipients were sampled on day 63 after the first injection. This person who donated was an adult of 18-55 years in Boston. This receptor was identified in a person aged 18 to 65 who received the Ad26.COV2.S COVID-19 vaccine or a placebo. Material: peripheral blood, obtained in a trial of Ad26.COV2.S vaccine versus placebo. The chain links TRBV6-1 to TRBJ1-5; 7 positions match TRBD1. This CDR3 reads CASSEATGARYSNQPQHF. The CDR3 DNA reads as TGTGCCAGCAGTGAAGCAACAGGGGCGAGATATAGCAATCAGCCCCAGCATTTT.